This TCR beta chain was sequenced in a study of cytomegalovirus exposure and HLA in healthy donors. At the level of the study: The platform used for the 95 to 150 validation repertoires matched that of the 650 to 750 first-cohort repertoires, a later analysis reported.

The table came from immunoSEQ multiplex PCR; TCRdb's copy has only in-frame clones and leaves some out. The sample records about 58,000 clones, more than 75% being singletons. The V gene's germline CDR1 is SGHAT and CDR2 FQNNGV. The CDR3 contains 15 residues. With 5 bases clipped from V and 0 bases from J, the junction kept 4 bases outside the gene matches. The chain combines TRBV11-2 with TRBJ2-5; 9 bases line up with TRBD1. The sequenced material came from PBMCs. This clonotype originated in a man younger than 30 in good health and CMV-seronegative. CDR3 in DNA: TGTGCCAGCAGCCACCGGGACAGGGACCAAGAGACCCAGTACTTC. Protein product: CASSHRDRDQETQYF. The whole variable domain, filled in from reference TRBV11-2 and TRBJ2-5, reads EAGVAQSPRYKIIEKRQSVAFWCNPISGHATLYWYQQILGQGPKLLIQFQNNGVVDDSQLPKDRFSAERLKGVDSTLKIQPAKLEDSAVYLCASSHRDRDQETQYFGPGTRLLVL.